Shown below are 30 T cell receptor beta chains from a single sample sequenced in a study of T cell repertoires in cytomegalovirus infection. TCRdb re-called the reads through MiXCR, storing one row per CDR3 protein. The repertoire consists of a few hundred thousand distinct CDR3 sequences, with approximately 32% occurring once and the leading ten covering 20%. These receptors are not linked to any known antigen. Sequenced here: cultured PBMCs, sampled from culture after CMV antigen stimulation. The receptors come from a human donor in good health (CMV status not recorded). Some clones in this sample may be carry-over from other donors' samples.

The V and J genes are TRBV18 and TRBJ1-1, with 7 bases aligning to TRBD1. This CDR3 spans 15 amino acids. In germline, CDR1 is KGHSH, CDR2 LQKENI. V was pared by 3 bases and J by 0 bases, with 4 bases of the junction left unmatched. CDR3 protein: CASSPGTDMNTEAFF. The CDR3 region has the DNA TGTGCCAGCTCACCCGGGACAGACATGAACACTGAAGCTTTCTTT.

The rearrangement links TRBV6-1 to TRBJ1-6, with D unclear. V shed 4 bases and J shed 0 bases, with 13 bases lying between them. Germline-derived CDR1 and CDR2 are MNHNS and SASEGT. There are 17 residues in the CDR3. CDR3 bases: TGTGCCAGCAGTGGGCAACAACGGGGCTCCTATAATTCACCCCTCCACTTT. Translating it yields CASSGQQRGSYNSPLHF.

The V gene is TRBV27, the J gene TRBJ2-3; the match to TRBD2 covers 11 bases. The trim removed 2 bases at V and 5 bases at J, leaving 9 bases unmatched. Germline V gene data show CDR1 as MNHEY and CDR2 as SMNVEV (reference sequence). The CDR3 is 17 residues long. The CDR3 sequence: CASSLRGTSGRIDTQYF. CDR3 in DNA: TGTGCCAGCAGTTTAAGAGGGACTAGCGGACGAATAGATACGCAGTATTTT.

As to this clonotype: An end of the junction does not agree with germline; a read error may underlie this. J is TRBJ2-1 and V is TRBV28; 12 nucleotides match TRBD1. Germline CDR1 and CDR2: MDHEN and SYDVKM. The CDR3 totals 17 residues. The chain's CDR3 is CTSIPPWGTGGSNEQFF. In DNA form, the CDR3 reads TGTACCAGCATCCCTCCCTGGGGGACAGGGGGCTCCAATGAGCAGTTCTTC.

The V and J genes are TRBV7-6 and TRBJ1-1, with a weak D call TRBD1 (5 bases). Between the trimmed V and J ends, which lost 3 bases and 2 bases, there was a span of 13 bases. CDR1 is SGHVS and CDR2 is FNYEAQ in the germline V gene. The CDR3 contains 15 residues. CDR3 nucleotides: TGTGCCAGCAGCTTTAGGGAACAGGCAAACACTGAAGCTTTCTTT. Its protein product is CASSFREQANTEAFF.

The V and J genes are TRBV10-3 and TRBJ1-5; D is uncertain. Looked up from germline, CDR1 is ENHRY and CDR2 is SYGVKD. Trimming left V 3 bases short and J 1 base short, with 7 bases between. The CDR3 spans 14 residues. For the CDR3, the DNA is TGTGCCATCAGTGATGAAGTCAGCAATCAGCCCCAGCATTTT. It specifies CAISDEVSNQPQHF.

This clonotype was picked up a small number of times. The CDR3 DNA is TGTGCCAGCAGTGAAGGGGACAGGGTCGGTGGTTCACCCCTCCACTTT. Encoded protein: CASSEGDRVGGSPLHF. The chain combines TRBV6-1 with TRBJ1-6, with TRBD1 matching 9 bases. CDR3 length: 16 amino acids. V lost 1 base to trimming and J lost 9 bases; unmatched junction nucleotides: 7. Germline-derived CDR1 and CDR2 are MNHNS and SASEGT.

This clonotype was detected only a few times. The rearrangement links TRBV12-3 or TRBV12-4 to TRBJ1-4; D is perhaps TRBD1 (5 bases). The CDR3 has 17 amino acids. V dropped 4 bases and J dropped 6 bases, with 21 bases sitting between them. CDR3 nucleotide sequence: TGTGCCAGCAGTTCCTACCCGATCGGGGGGGGACATGAAAAACTGTTTTTT. It encodes CASSSYPIGGGHEKLFF.

This clonotype was seen only a few times. V gene TRBV7-2 combines with J gene TRBJ2-1; D not certain. V was clipped by 5 bases and J by 8 bases, with 13 bases between them. CDR1 and CDR2 from the germline V gene are SGHTA and FQGNSA. The CDR3 is 13 residues long. The CDR3 is CASSLRPSDEQFF. CDR3 sequence (DNA): TGTGCCAGCAGCCTTAGACCGAGCGATGAGCAGTTCTTC.

This clonotype was observed at least ten times. CDR3 sequence reads: CASSPTAATNEKLFF. CDR3 bases: TGTGCCAGCAGTCCTACAGCAGCAACTAATGAAAAACTGTTTTTT. The J gene is TRBJ1-4, the V gene TRBV28; unclear D gene. Germline assignment: CDR1 MDHEN and CDR2 SYDVKM. This CDR3 is built from 15 residues. The ends were cut back, 5 bases at V and 0 bases at J, with 10 bases in the middle.

For the CDR3, the DNA is TGTGCCAGCAGCACGGGACTCGCGATCACAGATACGCAGTATTTT. Translation: CASSTGLAITDTQYF. The chain links TRBV7-8 to TRBJ2-3, with TRBD2 as a possible D gene (6 bases). CDR1 SGHVS and CDR2 FQNEAQ come from the germline V gene. The CDR3 totals 15 residues. The V gene lost 5 bases and the J gene lost 2 bases, with 14 bases spanning the gap.

The chain couples TRBV3-1 to TRBJ1-6; D is possibly TRBD1 (6 bases). Germline V gene data show CDR1 as LGHDT and CDR2 as YNNKEL (reference sequence). There are 18 residues in the CDR3. V lost 4 bases to trimming and J lost 1 base, with 17 bases between them. The CDR3 nucleotides read TGTGCCAGCAGCCCGAGGACAGCCGGAACATCCTATAATTCACCCCTCCACTTT. Amino acids: CASSPRTAGTSYNSPLHF.

This clonotype has a single count. The CDR3 DNA sequence: TGTGCCAGCAGCGAGGGGGGGGCATTTGCTGGAAACACCATATATTTT. Translating gives CASSEGGAFAGNTIYF. This chain links TRBV9 with TRBJ1-3; D possibly corresponds to TRBD1 (6 bases). The germline gives CDR1 SGDLS, CDR2 YYNGEE. This CDR3 has 16 residues. With 3 bases removed from V and 2 bases from J, the gap between germline ends came to 15 bases.

This clonotype was observed at least ten times. The CDR3 loop reads CASSSPDRGRYEQYF. The CDR3 region has the DNA TGTGCCAGCAGCTCCCCCGACAGGGGCCGCTACGAGCAGTACTTC. The chain recombines TRBV7-3 with TRBJ2-7, with 8 nucleotides matching TRBD1. V lost 4 bases and J lost 3; bases outside the gene matches: 8. CDR3 length equals 15 residues. From germline, CDR1 is SGHTA and CDR2 FQGTGA.

This chain links TRBV20-1 with TRBJ2-7; 8 bases are a match to TRBD1. This CDR3 has 15 residues. The V segment lost 0 bases and the J segment 4 bases; nucleotides outside the gene matches: 8. Looked up from germline, CDR1 is DFQATT and CDR2 is SNEGSKA (reference sequence). CDR3 sequence (DNA): TGCAGTGCTAGAGATCCCAGGGGGCTTATGTACGAGCAGTACTTC. Its protein product is CSARDPRGLMYEQYF.

The chain employs TRBV7-4 and TRBJ2-1; the D gene is possibly TRBD2 (6 bases). V was clipped by 8 bases and J by 2 bases, with 16 bases between them. The length of the CDR3 is 15 residues. CDR1 SGHVT and CDR2 SQSDAQ come from the germline V gene. CDR3 nucleotide sequence: TGTGCCAGCCGTAAACCAGGGAGGACCTACAATGAGCAGTTCTTC. Its protein product is CASRKPGRTYNEQFF.

The chain has TRBV7-2 and TRBJ2-1, with TRBD2 matching over 10 bases. The CDR3 totals 15 residues. The germline V gene encodes CDR1 SGHTA and CDR2 FQGNSA. V lost 5 bases and J lost 2; bases outside the gene matches: 3. This chain's CDR3 is CASSVTSGAYNEQFF. DNA for the CDR3: TGTGCCAGCAGCGTTACTAGCGGGGCCTACAATGAGCAGTTCTTC.

The genes are TRBV10-3 and TRBJ2-1; 10 nucleotides agree with TRBD1. The CDR3 length is 14 residues. Germline CDR1 and CDR2: ENHRY and SYGVKD. The ends lost 7 bases at V and 2 bases at J; junction bases unmatched: 2. The CDR3 is CAIKGQGTYNEQFF. The CDR3 region has the DNA TGTGCCATCAAGGGACAGGGGACCTACAATGAGCAGTTCTTC.

The chain employs TRBV20-1 and TRBJ1-1; 8 nucleotides match TRBD1. Germline lookup yields CDR1 DFQATT and CDR2 SNEGSKA (reference sequence). This CDR3 has 13 amino acids. V dropped 4 bases and J dropped 8; count of bases not matched to a gene: 9. The DNA of the CDR3 is TGCAGTGCTACCCGGAGAACAGGGGGAGAAGCTTTCTTT. Translation: CSATRRTGGEAFF.

In its sample, this clonotype was seen many times. This chain connects TRBV6-5 to TRBJ1-5; D gene unclear. The CDR3 has 15 amino acids. Per the germline V gene, CDR1 is MNHEY and CDR2 is SVGAGI. With 0 bases removed from V and 0 bases from J, the gap between germline ends came to 6 bases. Here the CDR3 DNA reads TGTGCCAGCAGTTACTCTTATTATAGCAATCAGCCCCAGCATTTT. Amino acid sequence: CASSYSYYSNQPQHF.

The rearrangement uses TRBV19 and TRBJ2-1; 10 bases are a match to TRBD1. V lost 5 bases and J lost 7; bases outside the gene matches: 11. The CDR3 is 16 residues long. CDR1 LNHDA and CDR2 SQIVND come from the germline V gene (reference sequence). The CDR3 reads CASSLHGGTGDNEQFF. In DNA form, the CDR3 reads TGTGCCAGTAGTCTACACGGCGGGACAGGGGATAATGAGCAGTTCTTC.

The chain links TRBV29-1 to TRBJ1-1, with a tentative D call TRBD1 (5 bases). Germline values: CDR1 SQVTM, CDR2 ANQGSEA. The CDR3 is 12 amino acids. V was trimmed by 4 bases and J by 5 bases, leaving 11 bases between them. CDR3 protein: CSVGGGTTEAFF. The CDR3 DNA follows: TGCAGCGTTGGGGGGGGAACGACTGAAGCTTTCTTT.

This clonotype was seen many times. The chain combines TRBV7-2 with TRBJ2-1, with unresolved D. V lost 1 base to trimming and J lost 0 bases, with 10 bases between them. The CDR3 sequence is 16 residues long. Germline CDR1 SGHTA, CDR2 FQGNSA. The CDR3 sequence: CASSLEGESSYNEQFF. For the CDR3, the DNA is TGTGCCAGCAGCTTAGAGGGCGAGAGCTCCTACAATGAGCAGTTCTTC.

The chain's CDR3 is CASSWTSGGASDTQYF. CDR3 nucleotides: TGTGCCAGCAGCTGGACTAGCGGGGGGGCCTCAGATACGCAGTATTTT. This chain connects TRBV2 to TRBJ2-3; TRBD2 matches at 15 bases. CDR1 is SNHLY, CDR2 FYNNEI, per germline. V trimming: 6 bases; J trimming: 4 bases; junction bases outside the gene matches: 5. The CDR3 extends over 16 amino acids.

There are a few counts of this clonotype. The chain carries TRBV20-1 and TRBJ1-2; D may be TRBD1 (6 bases). CDR1 is DFQATT and CDR2 is SNEGSKA in the germline V gene (reference sequence). V was shortened by 4 bases and J by 2 bases, with 20 bases between the two germline ends. CDR3 length equals 16 residues. CDR3 residues: CSAMGLAGAKNYGYTF. CDR3 bases: TGCAGTGCTATGGGCCTAGCAGGGGCCAAAAACTATGGCTACACCTTC.

This clonotype was recorded many times. V gene TRBV18 combines with J gene TRBJ2-7; 8 nucleotides agree with TRBD1. The CDR3 runs 15 residues. With 5 bases clipped from V and 3 bases from J, the junction kept 9 bases outside the gene matches. Germline V CDR1 and CDR2: KGHSH, LQKENI. CDR3 bases: TGTGCCAGCTCATTCTCTCAGGGGGCGAGCTACGAGCAGTACTTC. This codes for CASSFSQGASYEQYF.

This chain links TRBV7-2 with TRBJ2-7; possibly TRBD2 for D (6 bases). The CDR3 is made up of 16 amino acids. The V and J ends lost 1 base and 2 bases respectively, with 15 bases between them. CDR1 is SGHTA, CDR2 FQGNSA, per germline. CDR3 amino acids: CASSLVFGGGPYEQYF. CDR3 bases: TGTGCCAGCAGCTTAGTGTTTGGGGGAGGACCCTACGAGCAGTACTTC.

The chain couples TRBV10-3 to TRBJ2-1; D possibly corresponds to TRBD2 (6 bases). The CDR3 length is 16 residues. Trimming shortened V by 4 bases and J by 0 bases, and 13 bases separated the two germline ends. Per the germline V gene, CDR1 is ENHRY and CDR2 is SYGVKD. CDR3 nucleotides: TGTGCCATCAGTGGGGCGCCCGGGAGCTCCTACAATGAGCAGTTCTTC. Its protein product is CAISGAPGSSYNEQFF.

The genes are TRBV7-6 and TRBJ2-1, with 11 positions matching TRBD2. Per the germline V gene, CDR1 is SGHVS and CDR2 is FNYEAQ. V lost 1 base to trimming and J lost 10 bases; unmatched junction nucleotides: 15. The CDR3 loop spans 18 amino acids. CDR3 sequence (DNA): TGTGCCAGCAGCTTAGGCCGCACTACCGGGACTAGCGGAGGGGAGCAGTTCTTC. As protein: CASSLGRTTGTSGGEQFF.

Here the CDR3 DNA reads TGCGCCAGCAGCTTGGCGACAGGCAGGGCAGATACGCAGTATTTT. Its protein is CASSLATGRADTQYF. V is TRBV5-1 and J is TRBJ2-3, with D perhaps TRBD1 (6 bases). V lost 0 bases to trimming and J lost 4 bases, with 12 bases between them. The CDR3 runs 15 residues. Germline loops: CDR1 SGHRS, CDR2 YFSETQ.